This T cell receptor beta chain was observed in a study of blood T cell repertoires in COVID-19 (dated by TCRdb to between 2020 and 2021). For the wider study: Samples covering the acute and convalescent phases of COVID-19 were provided by collaborators in the United States, Italy and Spain. The repertoires were released in a freely available public database intended as a resource for research on the immune response to SARS-CoV-2. Subjects who had been exposed to COVID-19, were actively infected with it, or had recovered from it provided the deeply sampled blood TCRbeta repertoires that made up the dataset. The samples were drawn from two sources: the first 160 participants of the ongoing ImmuneRACE study, and fewer than 1,500 subjects contributed by 6 global collaborators. Where available, HLA class I and class II types were obtained from metadata supplied by the sample provider rather than from assay-based typing. Sample metadata almost always included a de-identified subject ID, COVID-19 status, age in years and sex. The prospective study material was composed of cDNA or gDNA derived from T cells, B-cell-depleted T cells, or PBMCs. Study-wide findings and limitations: How much clinical and demographic metadata was included differed by source and by participant, and the metadata was provided uncurated.

To note about this clone: Its antigen is unknown. Base qualities are not at hand, and no much larger clone is one base apart.

Whole blood was collected in K2EDTA tubes by collaborating institutions according to the institutions' own protocols. For TCRbeta analysis, collaborators shipped samples as frozen whole blood, isolated PBMCs, or DNA extracted from either of those sample types. As encoded in the germline V gene, CDR1 is MNHEY while CDR2 is SVGAGI. Relative to germline, V is 2 bases shorter and J is 3 bases shorter, with 8 bases between their ends. The CDR3 starts with the cysteine, ends with the phenylalanine, and has 14 residues. Only the CDR3 DNA is retained, 42 bases long and in frame from the first base. TCRbeta CDR3 regions were amplified from genomic DNA using the immunoSEQ Assay, a bias-controlled multiplex PCR. For the original study's pipeline: Nucleated cell counts per sample were estimated from amplification of reference gene primers within the assay. To quantify the absolute abundance of each unique TCRbeta CDR3 rearrangement, sequence reads were collapsed and filtered. Productive Simpson clonality was computed per sample as the square root of Simpson's diversity index over productive rearrangements. Imported from immuneACCESS, the table was reduced by TCRdb to in-frame sequences with V and J called. These copies leave out some clones; in studies compared against another copy, an unresolved V gene accounts for under half, and the cause of the remainder is not known. V, J and clone size reflect that table, while D and trimming were determined from the DNA. For this sample there are fewer than 250,000 clones; 83% appear just once. Around 5.5% of the sample rests with the top ten.

Material: peripheral blood. This receptor was taken from a human donor in a cohort sampled during active COVID-19. In this chain, TRBV6-5 is recombined with TRBJ2-4; the best D guess is TRBD2, with 6 bases matching. The DNA sequence is given as TGTGCCAGCAGTTACGGGGGGAACAAAAACATTCAGTACTTC. It codes for CASSYGGNKNIQYF.